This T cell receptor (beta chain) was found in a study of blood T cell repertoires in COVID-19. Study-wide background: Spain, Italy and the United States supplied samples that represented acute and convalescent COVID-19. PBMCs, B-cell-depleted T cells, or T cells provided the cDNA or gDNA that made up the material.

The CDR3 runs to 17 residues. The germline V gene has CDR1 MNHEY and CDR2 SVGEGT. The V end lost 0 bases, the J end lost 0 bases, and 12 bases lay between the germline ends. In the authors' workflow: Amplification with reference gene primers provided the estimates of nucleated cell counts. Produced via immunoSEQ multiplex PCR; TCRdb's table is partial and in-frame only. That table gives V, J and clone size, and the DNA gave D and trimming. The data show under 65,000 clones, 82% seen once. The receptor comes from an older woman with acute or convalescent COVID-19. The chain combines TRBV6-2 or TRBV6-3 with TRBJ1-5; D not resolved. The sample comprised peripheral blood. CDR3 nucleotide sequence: TGTGCCAGCAGTTACTCGATTTGGGCAGGTAGCAATCAGCCCCAGCATTTT. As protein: CASSYSIWAGSNQPQHF.